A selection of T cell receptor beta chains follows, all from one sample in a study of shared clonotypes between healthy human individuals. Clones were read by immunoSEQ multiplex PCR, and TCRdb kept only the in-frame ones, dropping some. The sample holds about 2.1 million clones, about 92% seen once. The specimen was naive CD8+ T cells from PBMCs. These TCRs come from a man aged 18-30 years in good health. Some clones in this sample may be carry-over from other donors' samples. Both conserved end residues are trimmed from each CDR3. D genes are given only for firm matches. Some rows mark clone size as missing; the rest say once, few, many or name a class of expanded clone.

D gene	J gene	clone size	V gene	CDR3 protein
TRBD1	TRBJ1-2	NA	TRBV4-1	ASSQPGQGAFNYGYT
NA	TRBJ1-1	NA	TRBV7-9	ASSFSATGTEAF
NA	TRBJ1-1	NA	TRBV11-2	ASSPGVPRGQAF
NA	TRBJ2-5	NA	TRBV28	ASSSRETQY
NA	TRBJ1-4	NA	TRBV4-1	ASSQERGYEKLF
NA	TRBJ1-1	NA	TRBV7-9	ASRLAVGGPNAEAF
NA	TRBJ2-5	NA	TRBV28	ASSFRSVETQY
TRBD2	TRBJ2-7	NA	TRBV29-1	SVDLGGGYAEQY
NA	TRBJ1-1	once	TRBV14	ASSRLRDIMNTEAF
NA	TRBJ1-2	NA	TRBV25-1	ASSGQPGYT
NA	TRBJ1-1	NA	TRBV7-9	ASSPFTGNTEAF
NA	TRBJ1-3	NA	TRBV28	ASSFSRVSGNTIY
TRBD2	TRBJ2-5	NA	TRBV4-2	ASSQDAGLAASGQETQY
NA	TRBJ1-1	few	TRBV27	ASSSRGTEAF
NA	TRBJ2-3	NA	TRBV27	ASSLAGLTRDTQY
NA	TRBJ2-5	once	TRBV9	ASSVGPGKTWETQY
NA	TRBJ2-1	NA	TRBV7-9	ASSSSGTLDEQF
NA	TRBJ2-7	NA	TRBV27	ASSDSLYEQY
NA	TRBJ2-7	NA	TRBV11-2	ASSLRGGARAYEQY
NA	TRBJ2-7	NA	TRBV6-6	ASSYGGATYEQY
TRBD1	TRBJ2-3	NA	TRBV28	ATGDRGGTDTQY
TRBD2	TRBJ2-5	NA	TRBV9	ASSPGLAGGYQSETQY
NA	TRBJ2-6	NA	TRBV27	ASSALGGANVLT
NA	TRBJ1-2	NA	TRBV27	ASSFRQDDGYT
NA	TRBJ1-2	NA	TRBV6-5	ASSYGEANYGYT
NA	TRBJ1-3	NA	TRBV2	ASSDLGSGNTIY